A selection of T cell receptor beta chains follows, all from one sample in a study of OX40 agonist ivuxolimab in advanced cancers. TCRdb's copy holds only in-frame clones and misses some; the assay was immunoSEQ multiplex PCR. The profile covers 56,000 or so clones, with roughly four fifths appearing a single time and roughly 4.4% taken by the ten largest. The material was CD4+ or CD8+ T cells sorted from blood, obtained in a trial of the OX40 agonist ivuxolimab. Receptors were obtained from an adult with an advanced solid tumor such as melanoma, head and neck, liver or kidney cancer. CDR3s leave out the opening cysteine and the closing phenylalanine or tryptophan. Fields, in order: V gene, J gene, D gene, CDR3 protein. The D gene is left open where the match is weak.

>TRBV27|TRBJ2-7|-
ASSLGYTYEQY
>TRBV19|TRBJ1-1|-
ASSIVAPYANTEAF
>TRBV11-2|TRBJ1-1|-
ASSLDRAARAF
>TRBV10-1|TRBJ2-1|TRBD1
ASSAGGQGANEQF
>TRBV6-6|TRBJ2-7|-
ASSGSVGYEQY
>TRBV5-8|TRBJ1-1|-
ASSLVATEAF
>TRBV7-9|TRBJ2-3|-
ASSVDYHVQY
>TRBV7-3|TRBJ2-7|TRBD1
ASATFTGGEQY
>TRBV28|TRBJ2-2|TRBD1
ASSPGTAIYTGELF
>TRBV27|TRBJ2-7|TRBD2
ASSLSGGFREQY
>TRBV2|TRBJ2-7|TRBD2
ASRPLAGGSYEQY
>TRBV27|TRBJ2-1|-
ASSLRSYNEQF
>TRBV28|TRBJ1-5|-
ASSLVLIGYSNQPQH
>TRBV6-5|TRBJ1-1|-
ASSYSGSPRNTEAF
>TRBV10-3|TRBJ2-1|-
AISDVGYGNEQF
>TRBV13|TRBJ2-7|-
ASSLGFSGIYEQY
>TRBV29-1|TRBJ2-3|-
SVQVGESGTDTQY
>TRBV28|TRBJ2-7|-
ASSWNRVSSYEQY
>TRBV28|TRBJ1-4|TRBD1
ASSLGQGGGKLF
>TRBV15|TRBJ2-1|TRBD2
ATSRELAGVGNEQF
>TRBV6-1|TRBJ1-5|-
ATERQGNQPQH
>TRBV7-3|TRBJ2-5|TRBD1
ASSLTGGQETQY
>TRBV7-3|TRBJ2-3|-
ASSLTGGQHTTDTQY
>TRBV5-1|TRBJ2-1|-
ASSLENEQF
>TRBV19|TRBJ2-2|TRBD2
ASSTGLAGGRNTGELF
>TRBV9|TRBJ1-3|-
ASSVAPDGNTIY
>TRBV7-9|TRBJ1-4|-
ASSLGGASEKLF
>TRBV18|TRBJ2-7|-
ASSPDPREIEY
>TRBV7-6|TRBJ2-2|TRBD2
ASSLAVTSDTGELF
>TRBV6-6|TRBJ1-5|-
ASSPGSPNQPQH
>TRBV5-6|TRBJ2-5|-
ASSLAGFTKETQY
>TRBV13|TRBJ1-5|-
ASSYGQKQPQH
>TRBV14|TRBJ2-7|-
ASSQVEGRLPYEQY
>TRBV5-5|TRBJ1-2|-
ASSLDVGIYGYT
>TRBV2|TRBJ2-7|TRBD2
ASSVRLAGLEQY
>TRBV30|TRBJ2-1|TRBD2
AWTGTSEYNEQF
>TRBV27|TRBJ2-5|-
ASSLQGGPGTQY
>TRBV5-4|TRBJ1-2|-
ASSLGDRNYGYT
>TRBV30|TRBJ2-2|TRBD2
AWSVISGSGGELF
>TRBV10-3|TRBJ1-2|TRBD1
ASLGGDYGYT
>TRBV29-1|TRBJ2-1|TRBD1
SANQGASYNEQF
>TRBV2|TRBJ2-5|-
ASSVVPLAWAGETQY
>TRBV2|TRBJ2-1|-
ASSAQGFPYNEQF
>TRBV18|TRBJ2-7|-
ASSPRREGYEQY
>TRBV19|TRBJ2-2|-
ASSIWHSINTGELF
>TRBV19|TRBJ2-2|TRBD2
AIPGLAAREDPGELF
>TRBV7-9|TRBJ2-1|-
ASSLAGEGVDEQF
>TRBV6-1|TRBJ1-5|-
ASSEHLLQPQH